This TCR beta chain was obtained from a study of blood T cell repertoires in COVID-19. Turning to the study itself: From the United States, Italy and Spain came samples of acute and convalescent COVID-19.

Libraries were prepared by immunoSEQ multiplex PCR; TCRdb keeps only in-frame clonotypes and omits some of them. The sample carries a few hundred thousand clones, around 88% recorded once. CDR3 size: 13 residues. CDR1 is MNHNY, CDR2 SVGAGI, per germline (reference sequence). V lost 10 bases, J lost 0 bases, and 10 bases lay in between. Living in 24 US areas, the participants were between 18 and 89 years of age. Participant-given clinical history determined each cohort assignment. The sample consisted of PBMCs or T cells enriched from blood (not recorded which). This receptor was identified in a woman between 40 and 50 years old with acute COVID-19. The chain joins TRBV6-6 to TRBJ1-3; D is unclear. In DNA, the CDR3 is TGTGCCACCAAAGCGGGCTCTGGAAACACCATATATTTT. Translated, it gives CATKAGSGNTIYF.